The text below deals with one T cell receptor (beta chain). Antigen specificity is unknown. A much larger clone differs by one base, so this may be a read error. Germline CDR1 reads SEHNR; CDR2 reads FQNEAQ (reference sequence). Trimming removed 5 bases from V and 1 base from J; junction bases left unmatched: 4. The CDR3 sequence is 14 residues long. This entry comes from a study of human T cells and chemical hapten exposure. Study observations and caveats: Significantly more large CDR3 similarity clusters were formed by expanded TCRs than by controls.

During construction of the library, unique molecular identifiers were attached to individual cDNA molecules for quantitative, reproducible TCR counting. TCRdb independently ran MiXCR on the RACE reads; one entry per CDR3 protein. This sample has around 150,000 distinct CDR3 sequences, with 28% found just once. The time point denotes: patch test 3, about 24 weeks after DPC sensitization. The treatment is: therapeutic diphenylcyclopropenone sensitization with weekly scalp DPC. At every patch-test visit, blood was drawn before the patch test was applied. From whole blood left unfractionated, total RNA was extracted.

The chain is built from TRBV7-9 and TRBJ1-1; 7 nucleotides line up with TRBD1. Sequenced here: whole blood, sampled in connection with sensitization to the hapten diphenylcyclopropenone (DPC). This clonotype was obtained from a woman aged 18-29 years with alopecia areata. Some clones in this sample may be carry-over from other donors' samples. The CDR3 loop reads CASSMGTANTEAFF. CDR3 bases: TGTGCCAGCAGCATGGGGACAGCGAACACTGAAGCTTTCTTT.